One TCR beta chain is described in this entry. Its antigen is unknown. Deep level was the assay's run setting. Generated by immunoSEQ multiplex PCR, the TCRdb table keeps only in-frame clones and is missing some. The sample shows roughly 1,100,000 clones, under 80% of them seen only once. This record comes from a study of shared clonotypes between healthy human individuals. Study observations and caveats: Collection of samples was limited to blood; tissue repertoires likely differ. Lower generation probabilities were found for non-shared clonotypes than for those shared by all four donors.

The CDR3 covers 16 residues. Germline V gene lookup returns CDR1 ENHRY and CDR2 SYGVKD. V dropped 6 bases and J dropped 2; count of bases not matched to a gene: 11. V usage is TRBV10-3 and J usage is TRBJ2-3, with 7 bases that match TRBD2. The specimen was memory CD4+ T cells sorted from blood. As to subset: CD45RA-negative fraction. The TCR sequence derives from a man between 18 and 29 years old in good health. The CDR3 DNA follows: TGTGCCATCAGCAAGCTAGCGGCGAAAAACACAGATACGCAGTATTTT. Encoded protein: CAISKLAAKNTDTQYF.